What follows are 26 T cell receptor beta chains derived from one specimen sequenced in a study of T cell repertoires in cytomegalovirus infection. Their cognate antigens are unknown. TCRdb passed the reads through MiXCR, listing each CDR3 protein once. The repertoire holds 75,000 to 100,000 distinct CDR3 sequences, with approximately 30% as singletons. The specimen comprised CD8+ T cells from cultured PBMCs, sampled from culture after CMV antigen stimulation. Every receptor here comes from a human donor in good health (CMV status not recorded). Some clones in this sample may be carry-over from other donors' samples.

This clonotype has just a few counts. The chain combines TRBV12-3 or TRBV12-4 with TRBJ2-1, with D possibly matching TRBD2 (5 bases). The CDR3 length is 14 residues. The V gene lost 7 bases and the J gene lost 0 bases, with 10 bases spanning the gap. CDR3 protein: CASTGLSSYNEQFF. CDR3 nucleotide sequence: TGTGCCAGCACCGGACTGAGCTCCTACAATGAGCAGTTCTTC.

The gene calls are TRBV12-3 or TRBV12-4 and TRBJ2-1; possible D gene TRBD2, 6 bases. V was trimmed by 3 bases and J by 7 bases, leaving 7 bases between them. The CDR3 has 12 amino acids. CDR3 DNA sequence: TGTGCCAGCAGTTTTGGGGGGAATGAGCAGTTCTTC. This translates into CASSFGGNEQFF.

This clonotype came up many times. The chain uses TRBV9 and TRBJ1-6; tentative D call: TRBD1 (6 bases). CDR1 is SGDLS and CDR2 is YYNGEE in the germline V gene. V was clipped by 3 bases and J by 8 bases, with 15 bases between them. The CDR3 runs to 15 residues. CDR3 sequence reads: CASSALQGSDSPLHF. CDR3 nucleotides: TGTGCCAGCAGCGCCCTACAGGGTTCGGATTCACCCCTCCACTTT.

The chain uses TRBV5-1 and TRBJ2-7, with D possibly matching TRBD2 (6 bases). CDR1 SGHRS and CDR2 YFSETQ come from the germline V gene. Deletions cut 0 bases from V and 0 bases from J, with 13 bases between. This CDR3 contains 16 residues. In DNA form, the CDR3 reads TGCGCCAGCAGCTTGGCGGTTGGGAGGAGCTCCTACGAGCAGTACTTC. Translation gives CASSLAVGRSSYEQYF.

The V call is TRBV27, the J call TRBJ2-5, with TRBD2 matching 9 bases. CDR1 MNHEY and CDR2 SMNVEV come from the germline V gene (reference sequence). The V and J ends lost 3 bases and 0 bases, in that order; junction bases with no gene match: 2. The CDR3 spans 15 residues. In DNA form, the CDR3 reads TGTGCCAGCAGTTTCATAGCGGGGGACCAAGAGACCCAGTACTTC. The encoded protein is CASSFIAGDQETQYF.

The chain recombines TRBV10-3 with TRBJ2-2, with D uncertain. Germline values: CDR1 ENHRY, CDR2 SYGVKD. CDR3 length: 13 amino acids. V was trimmed by 2 bases and J by 5 bases, leaving 6 bases between them. Here the CDR3 DNA reads TGTGCCATCAGTGAGGGTGCGACCGGGGAGCTGTTTTTT. This encodes CAISEGATGELFF.

This clonotype has a handful of counts. The V and J genes are TRBV6-2 or TRBV6-3 and TRBJ2-2, with 9 bases aligning to TRBD2. Trimming removed 2 bases from V and 4 bases from J; junction bases left unmatched: 8. CDR3 length equals 17 residues. Germline CDR1 MNHEY, CDR2 SVGEGT. CDR3 coding DNA: TGTGCCAGCAGTTACGAGACTAGCGGTCAGGGCACCGGGGAGCTGTTTTTT. Amino acids: CASSYETSGQGTGELFF.

The chain employs TRBV4-1 and TRBJ1-3; D is unclear. Trimming took 0 bases from V and 0 from J, leaving 9 bases between them. The CDR3 is made up of 16 amino acids. From germline, CDR1 is MGHRA and CDR2 YSYEKL. The CDR3 is CASSQDYGISGNTIYF. The CDR3 DNA sequence: TGCGCCAGCAGCCAAGATTATGGGATCTCTGGAAACACCATATATTTT.

The chain uses TRBV15 and TRBJ2-3; 15 nucleotides agree with TRBD2. V trimming: 1 base; J trimming: 4 bases; junction bases outside the gene matches: 6. Germline lookup yields CDR1 LNHNV and CDR2 YYDKDF (reference sequence). CDR3 size: 18 residues. This CDR3 reads CATSRVWTSGGASDTQYF. The DNA of the CDR3 is TGTGCCACCAGCAGAGTGTGGACTAGCGGGGGGGCGTCAGATACGCAGTATTTT.

The table lists this clonotype with many counts. The chain couples TRBV27 to TRBJ1-1; 8 bases agree with TRBD1. The V gene's germline CDR1 is MNHEY and CDR2 SMNVEV (reference sequence). CDR3 size: 14 residues. The trim removed 6 bases at V and 4 bases at J, leaving 7 bases unmatched. The CDR3 reads CASSLDRAGTEAFF. The CDR3 nucleotides read TGTGCCAGCAGCCTGGACAGGGCGGGCACTGAAGCTTTCTTT.

This clonotype was counted ten times or more. J is TRBJ1-2 and V is TRBV7-2, with TRBD1 matching over 7 bases. The CDR3 totals 13 residues. The germline V gene has CDR1 SGHTA and CDR2 FQGNSA. J was trimmed by 4 bases and V by 8 bases; bases with no gene match: 7. The CDR3, as DNA: TGTGCCAGCGCCCCGGGACAGAGCTATGGCTACACCTTC. This encodes CASAPGQSYGYTF.

CDR3 nucleotides: TGTGCCAACACAGAGGACTCGGCGAGTGAGCAGTACTTC. Translated: CANTEDSASEQYF. The rearrangement joins TRBV28 to TRBJ2-7, with TRBD2 as a possible D gene (5 bases). The CDR3 is 13 residues long. Trimming took off 10 bases at V and 7 bases at J, with 20 bases between the two ends. CDR1 and CDR2 (germline): MDHEN, SYDVKM.

This clonotype was seen at least ten times. This rearrangement joins TRBV7-2 to TRBJ1-2; D is unresolved. Looked up from germline, CDR1 is SGHTA and CDR2 is FQGNSA. This CDR3 contains 13 residues. The V end lost 3 bases, the J end lost 3 bases, and 8 bases lay between the germline ends. The CDR3 region has the DNA TGTGCCAGCAGCTTCTCGTTCGACTATGGCTACACCTTC. Protein product: CASSFSFDYGYTF. The whole variable domain, filled in from reference TRBV7-2 and TRBJ1-2, reads GAGVSQSPSNKVTEKGKDVELRCDPISGHTALYWYRQSLGQGLEFLIYFQGNSAPDKSGLPSDRFSAERTGGSVSTLTIQRTQQEDSAVYLCASSFSFDYGYTFGSGTRLTVV.

The chain has TRBV29-1 and TRBJ2-5; 7 bases are shared with TRBD2. Germline assignment: CDR1 SQVTM and CDR2 ANQGSEA. The junction had 4 bases not matched to a gene; V was cut back by 4 bases and J by 5 bases. The CDR3 covers 12 residues. The CDR3: CSVVGLGETQYF. The CDR3 coding sequence is TGCAGCGTTGTCGGACTAGGCGAGACCCAGTACTTC.

Concerning this clonotype itself: A much bigger clone sits one base away, suggesting this may be a read error. The chain couples TRBV6-6 to TRBJ1-1; D gene uncertain. CDR3 size: 15 residues. Germline CDR1 reads MNHNY; CDR2 reads SVGAGI (reference sequence). In DNA, the CDR3 is TGTGTCAGCAGTTACTCAACCACACATTACTCTGAAGCTTTCTTT. It encodes CVSSYSTTHYSEAFF.

The rearrangement joins TRBV7-2 to TRBJ1-4, with unresolved D. Germline CDR1 and CDR2: SGHTA and FQGNSA. V lost 5 bases and J 4 bases, leaving 2 bases between the germline ends. The CDR3 is made up of 11 amino acids. The CDR3 DNA reads as TGTGCCAGCAGCATTAATGAAAAACTGTTTTTT. This encodes CASSINEKLFF. Full variable domain (missing parts from reference TRBV7-2 and TRBJ1-4): GAGVSQSPSNKVTEKGKDVELRCDPISGHTALYWYRQSLGQGLEFLIYFQGNSAPDKSGLPSDRFSAERTGGSVSTLTIQRTQQEDSAVYLCASSINEKLFFGSGTQLSVL.

This rearrangement joins TRBV19 to TRBJ1-1, with a tentative D call TRBD1 (5 bases). The V end was cut by 10 bases, the J end by 0 bases, with 12 bases between. CDR1 is LNHDA, CDR2 SQIVND, per germline (reference sequence). The CDR3 length is 13 residues. CDR3: CATRTGVNTEAFF. The CDR3 region has the DNA TGTGCCACACGCACAGGAGTGAACACTGAAGCTTTCTTT. The entire variable domain, with the rest obtained from reference TRBV19 and TRBJ1-1, is as follows: DGGITQSPKYLFRKEGQNVTLSCEQNLNHDAMYWYRQDPGQGLRLIYYSQIVNDFQKGDIAEGYSVSREKKESFPLTVTSAQKNPTAFYLCATRTGVNTEAFFGQGTRLTVV.

The chain is built from TRBV28 and TRBJ2-1; 8 positions agree with TRBD1. V shed 6 bases and J 4 bases; nucleotides not matched to a gene: 11. There are 16 residues in the CDR3. Germline-derived CDR1 and CDR2 are MDHEN and SYDVKM. The CDR3, as DNA: TGTGCCAGCAGCCCGACCGGGACAGGCTATTACAATGAGCAGTTCTTC. Amino acids: CASSPTGTGYYNEQFF.

There are a few counts of this clonotype. This rearrangement joins TRBV3-1 to TRBJ1-2; 7 nucleotides align to TRBD1. V shed 4 bases and J 3 bases; nucleotides not matched to a gene: 14. This CDR3 contains 17 residues. Germline V gene lookup returns CDR1 LGHDT and CDR2 YNNKEL (reference sequence). CDR3 protein: CASSRAGTESGYYGYTF. In DNA, the CDR3 is TGTGCCAGCAGCCGAGCCGGGACAGAAAGCGGCTACTATGGCTACACCTTC. Complete variable domain (other parts from reference TRBV3-1 and TRBJ1-2): DTAVSQTPKYLVTQMGNDKSIKCEQNLGHDTMYWYKQDSKKFLKIMFSYNNKELIINETVPNRFSPKSPDKAHLNLHINSLELGDSAVYFCASSRAGTESGYYGYTFGSGTRLTVV.

A few counts support this clonotype. This CDR3 reads CASSQTDGPTDTQYF. DNA of the CDR3: TGTGCCAGCAGCCAGACTGATGGACCGACTGATACGCAGTATTTT. The chain links TRBV3-1 to TRBJ2-3; D gene uncertain. V was shortened by 3 bases and J by 6 bases, with 16 bases between the two germline ends. This CDR3 has 15 residues. CDR1 LGHDT and CDR2 YNNKEL come from the germline V gene (reference sequence).

The V call is TRBV7-9, the J call TRBJ2-1; perhaps TRBD1 as D (5 bases). Trimming took 7 bases from V and 7 from J, leaving 17 bases between them. CDR3 length equals 14 residues. In germline, CDR1 is SEHNR, CDR2 FQNEAQ (reference sequence). The CDR3 reads CASTNVGPRNEQFF. The CDR3 region has the DNA TGTGCCAGCACCAATGTGGGGCCGAGGAATGAGCAGTTCTTC.

This chain connects TRBV20-1 to TRBJ1-2; maybe TRBD1 (6 bases). The CDR3 sequence is 14 residues long. The germline CDR1 and CDR2 sequences are DFQATT and SNEGSKA (reference sequence). The V end was cut by 0 bases, the J end by 3 bases, with 11 bases between. The CDR3 here is CSARDPGADYGYTF. Written as DNA, the CDR3 is TGCAGTGCTAGAGATCCGGGGGCGGACTATGGCTACACCTTC.

This clonotype was seen only once. The rearrangement uses TRBV27 and TRBJ2-7; TRBD2 matches at 8 bases. With V trimmed by 5 bases and J by 2 bases, 8 bases remained unmatched. The CDR3 length is 15 residues. Germline lookup yields CDR1 MNHEY and CDR2 SMNVEV (reference sequence). CDR3 loop: CASSPAGGGTYEQYF. The DNA for the CDR3 is TGTGCCAGCAGTCCCGCCGGGGGGGGTACCTACGAGCAGTACTTC.

The rearrangement joins TRBV4-2 to TRBJ2-3, with 9 nucleotides matching TRBD2. V shed 6 bases and J 1 base; nucleotides not matched to a gene: 2. The CDR3 sequence is 14 residues long. The germline V gene encodes CDR1 LGHNA and CDR2 YNFKEQ. The CDR3 DNA follows: TGTGCCAGCAGGACTAGCGGCGGCACAGATACGCAGTATTTT. This translates into CASRTSGGTDTQYF.

This clonotype showed up just a few times. V gene TRBV7-9 combines with J gene TRBJ1-2; tentatively, D is TRBD1 (6 bases). The CDR3 is 14 amino acids. With 2 bases removed from V and 4 bases from J, the gap between germline ends came to 11 bases. In germline, CDR1 is SEHNR, CDR2 FQNEAQ (reference sequence). CDR3 nucleotide sequence: TGTGCCAGCAGCTTAAACCGGGACATCTATGGCTACACCTTC. Amino acids: CASSLNRDIYGYTF. The full variable domain, completed using reference TRBV7-9 and TRBJ1-2, is DTGVSQNPRHKITKRGQNVTFRCDPISEHNRLYWYRQTLGQGPEFLTYFQNEAQLEKSRLLSDRFSAERPKGSFSTLEIQRTEQGDSAMYLCASSLNRDIYGYTFGSGTRLTVV.

A few counts support this clonotype. The chain couples TRBV27 to TRBJ2-5; 8 bases line up with TRBD1. The CDR3 has 15 amino acids. The V gene's germline CDR1 is MNHEY and CDR2 SMNVEV (reference sequence). V lost 6 bases to trimming and J lost 5 bases; unmatched junction nucleotides: 11. CDR3 bases: TGTGCCAGCAGGACAATCAGGGGGCTACGGGAGACCCAGTACTTC. Translation gives CASRTIRGLRETQYF.